The T cell receptor beta chain under discussion was sequenced for a study of cytomegalovirus exposure and HLA in healthy donors. Comment on this clone: No antigen is known for it.

CDR3 length: 13 amino acids. V was cut by 5 bases and J by 10 bases, with 15 bases left in between. Germline V CDR1 and CDR2: SGHAT, FQDESV (reference sequence). Only in-frame clones appear in the TCRdb table, and some are missing; sequencing was by immunoSEQ multiplex PCR. This table holds approximately 200,000 clones, roughly 84% found once. Regarding the study as a whole: Three CMV-associated chains proved CMV antigen-specific in vitro. The investigators catalogued 164 TCR beta chains as cytomegalovirus-associated. In the 100 to 150 validation repertoires, more than 85% of cluster scores exceeded 0, per a later analysis.

This sequence joins TRBV11-1 and TRBJ2-1, with no clear D. The sample was PBMCs. The receptor was derived from a woman between 25 and 40 years old in good health and CMV-seropositive. The CDR3 loop is CASSRSGLGEQFF. CDR3 bases: TGTGCCAGCAGCCGCTCCGGCCTGGGCGAGCAGTTCTTC.